This T cell receptor beta chain was recovered during a study of T-cell memory formation after mild COVID-19. There are 17 residues in the CDR3. After removal of 3 bases from V and 0 bases from J, the junction contained 11 bases not matched to a gene. Germline CDR1 is PRHDT and CDR2 is FYEKMQ (reference sequence). TCRdb processed the 5' RACE reads anew with MiXCR; each CDR3 protein has one entry. The sample carries under 300,000 distinct CDR3 sequences, about 15% recorded once. This TCR came from a man between 18 and 29 years old who had mild COVID-19 (a few samples of this study predate the infection). Cell type and time point are not known. The chain uses TRBV13 and TRBJ2-7; TRBD2 agrees at 7 bases. The specimen sequenced was PBMCs or a T cell subset sorted from them (not recorded which). The CDR3 loop reads CASSLWGGTASSYEQYF. The CDR3, as DNA: TGTGCCAGCAGCTTGTGGGGGGGGACGGCTAGCTCCTACGAGCAGTACTTC. The whole variable domain, filled in from reference TRBV13 and TRBJ2-7, reads AAGVIQSPRHLIKEKRETATLKCYPIPRHDTVYWYQQGPGQDPQFLISFYEKMQSDKGSIPDRFSAQQFSDYHSELNMSSLELGDSALYFCASSLWGGTASSYEQYFGPGTRLTVT.